What follows is one T cell receptor (beta chain) and its context. Its antigen remains unknown. This CDR3 comprises 14 residues. Trimming cost V 7 bases and J 0 bases, with 10 bases left between them. CDR1 and CDR2 from the germline V gene are LNHDA and SQIVND (reference sequence). These data belong to a study of T cells in Graves' hyperthyroidism and ophthalmopathy. General study findings and limits: Most clonotypes that expanded in the thyroid above 0.001 also showed up in blood.

TCR beta CDR3 regions were amplified from RNA. An initial round of RT-PCR targeting the TCR CDR3 relied on the HTBI primer set. TCRdb analysed the multiplex PCR reads with MiXCR anew, one entry per CDR3 protein. Found here are approximately 530,000 distinct CDR3 sequences, over 15% of them singletons; the top ten hold around a sixth. This sequence was found in a woman aged 18 to 35 with Graves' hyperthyroidism. Sequences were obtained from blood. The V gene is TRBV19, the J gene TRBJ2-1, with a weak D call TRBD1 (5 bases). Written as DNA, the CDR3 is TGTGCCAGTAACACAGGCGACTCCTACAATGAGCAGTTCTTC. It codes for CASNTGDSYNEQFF.